The 31 T cell receptor beta chains listed next were all sequenced from one sample in a study of T cell repertoires in cytomegalovirus infection. TCRdb re-called the reads with MiXCR, one entry per CDR3 protein. The table includes around 900,000 distinct CDR3 sequences, less than 40% detected once. Antigens for these TCRs are unknown. The sample here was cultured CD8+ T cells from PBMCs, taken from culture after CMV antigen stimulation. The source is a human donor in good health (CMV status not recorded). Some clones in this sample may be carry-over from other donors' samples.

The chain links TRBV7-9 to TRBJ2-1, with D unclear. Germline V gene lookup returns CDR1 SEHNR and CDR2 FQNEAQ (reference sequence). The CDR3 loop spans 11 amino acids. With 1 base removed from V and 15 bases from J, the gap between germline ends came to 10 bases. The DNA for the CDR3 is TGTGCCAGCAGCTTAGGTCCTGCTGGGTTCTTC. Translation gives CASSLGPAGFF.

This clonotype was seen a handful of times. The chain joins TRBV3-1 to TRBJ1-2; 10 bases line up with TRBD1. Germline lookup yields CDR1 LGHDT and CDR2 YNNKEL (reference sequence). Unmatched junction bases numbered 10, after V lost 4 bases and J lost 2 bases. The CDR3 sequence is 17 residues long. Written as DNA, the CDR3 is TGTGCCAGCAGCCCGCTTGTTGAGGGACAGGGGAACTATGGCTACACCTTC. It specifies CASSPLVEGQGNYGYTF. Variable domain in full (rest from reference TRBV3-1 and TRBJ1-2): DTAVSQTPKYLVTQMGNDKSIKCEQNLGHDTMYWYKQDSKKFLKIMFSYNNKELIINETVPNRFSPKSPDKAHLNLHINSLELGDSAVYFCASSPLVEGQGNYGYTFGSGTRLTVV.

The chain is built from TRBV24-1 and TRBJ2-1; 10 bases line up with TRBD1. V lost 7 bases, J lost 4 bases, and 9 bases stayed unmatched. The germline gives CDR1 KGHDR, CDR2 SFDVKD. This CDR3 contains 16 residues. In DNA, the CDR3 is TGTGCCACCAGCAGATCCTGGGACAGGGGTTACAATGAGCAGTTCTTC. This encodes CATSRSWDRGYNEQFF.

The chain couples TRBV7-9 to TRBJ2-2; the match to TRBD2 covers 7 bases. The CDR3 is 16 amino acids. Germline CDR1 reads SEHNR; CDR2 reads FQNEAQ (reference sequence). J gave up 1 base and V 7 bases, and 9 bases lay outside the gene matches. CDR3 residues: CASTLRERGNTGELFF. The CDR3 nucleotides read TGTGCCAGCACCCTTCGGGAGCGGGGGAACACCGGGGAGCTGTTTTTT.

A word on this clonotype: One junction end disagrees with the germline gene, perhaps due to a read error. The chain has TRBV6-1 and TRBJ1-1, with D unclear. This CDR3 comprises 15 residues. The V gene's germline CDR1 is MNHNS and CDR2 SASEGT. DNA of the CDR3: TGTGCCAGCAATGAAGCGCGTCAGAAAGCAGCCCAAGCTTTCTTT. This encodes CASNEARQKAAQAFF.

The J gene is TRBJ2-7, the V gene TRBV27, with TRBD1 matching 9 bases. CDR3 size: 16 residues. Trimming removed 2 bases from V and 3 bases from J; junction bases left unmatched: 8. Germline V gives CDR1 MNHEY, CDR2 SMNVEV (reference sequence). DNA for the CDR3: TGTGCCAGCAGTTTAGAGGGACAGGGCTCCTTCTACGAGCAGTACTTC. Its protein product is CASSLEGQGSFYEQYF.

V usage is TRBV5-6 and J usage is TRBJ2-3; no clear D gene. This CDR3 contains 16 residues. V was trimmed by 4 bases and J by 1 base, leaving 16 bases between them. Germline V gene lookup returns CDR1 SGHDT and CDR2 YYEEEE. This chain's CDR3 is CASSRRAPSGTDTQYF. The CDR3 bases are TGTGCCAGCAGCCGGAGAGCTCCGTCGGGCACAGATACGCAGTATTTT.

The chain links TRBV7-9 to TRBJ2-3; D is unclear. Trimming shortened V by 4 bases and J by 1 base, and 15 bases separated the two germline ends. The CDR3 sequence is 16 residues long. Germline lookup yields CDR1 SEHNR and CDR2 FQNEAQ (reference sequence). CDR3 nucleotide sequence: TGTGCCAGCAGCTCTCCCCGATTTGTGGGCACAGATACGCAGTATTTT. Amino acids: CASSSPRFVGTDTQYF.

This clonotype was counted many times. The J gene is TRBJ2-2, the V gene TRBV7-2, with 7 bases aligning to TRBD2. The CDR3 contains 15 residues. V shed 1 base, J shed 6 bases, and the junction held 5 bases outside the gene matches. The V gene's germline CDR1 is SGHTA and CDR2 FQGNSA. The CDR3 coding sequence is TGTGCCAGCAGCTTAGGACTAGCCGGGGCCGGGGAGCTGTTTTTT. Protein sequence: CASSLGLAGAGELFF.

This clonotype was seen a handful of times. The rearrangement joins TRBV4-1 to TRBJ2-6, with D possibly TRBD1 on 6 matching bases. Germline V gene sequence: CDR1 MGHRA, CDR2 YSYEKL. The germline V and J ends were trimmed by 2 bases and 4 bases, with 12 bases remaining between them. This CDR3 region has 16 residues. The CDR3 loop reads CASSQQTGTGANVLTF. CDR3 sequence (DNA): TGCGCCAGCAGCCAACAAACAGGGACCGGGGCCAACGTCCTGACTTTC.

This clonotype showed up just a few times. The rearrangement links TRBV5-4 to TRBJ2-1, with 7 positions matching TRBD1. Trimming took 0 bases from V and 9 from J; bases not matched to a gene: 3. The germline V gene has CDR1 SGHNT and CDR2 YYREEE (reference sequence). CDR3 size: 13 residues. This CDR3 reads CASSLEGAIEQFF. The CDR3 DNA reads TGTGCCAGCAGCTTGGAGGGGGCGATTGAGCAGTTCTTC.

This clonotype showed up just a few times. One junction end disagrees with the germline gene, perhaps due to a read error. The chain combines TRBV7-7 with TRBJ2-2; 7 bases are a match to TRBD1. CDR3 length: 18 residues. The germline V gene has CDR1 SSHAT and CDR2 FNYEAQ (reference sequence). The CDR3: CASSQHASTGNGAGELFF. CDR3 coding DNA: TGTGCTAGCAGCCAGCATGCCTCGACAGGGAATGGAGCCGGGGAGCTGTTTTTT.

The chain links TRBV6-5 to TRBJ2-3, with D possibly matching TRBD2 (5 bases). Germline V gene sequence: CDR1 MNHEY, CDR2 SVGAGI. Trimming shortened V by 6 bases and J by 6 bases, and 13 bases separated the two germline ends. The CDR3 totals 13 residues. The CDR3 is CASRTTAQDTQYF. The CDR3 DNA follows: TGTGCCAGCAGGACTACTGCGCAGGATACGCAGTATTTT.

The table lists this clonotype with a few counts. The chain carries TRBV4-1 and TRBJ2-1; 8 bases map to TRBD1. CDR1 is MGHRA, CDR2 YSYEKL, per germline. The length of the CDR3 is 16 residues. V was pared by 1 base and J by 2 bases, with 4 bases of the junction left unmatched. The CDR3 is CASSQVRQGTYNEQFF. The CDR3 DNA sequence: TGCGCCAGCAGCCAAGTCAGACAGGGGACCTACAATGAGCAGTTCTTC.

This clonotype was observed a handful of times. The chain has TRBV4-1 and TRBJ1-5; TRBD1 aligns across 12 bases. With V trimmed by 4 bases and J by 2 bases, 9 bases remained unmatched. Germline V gene data show CDR1 as MGHRA and CDR2 as YSYEKL. The CDR3 is made up of 18 amino acids. CDR3 in DNA: TGCGCCAGCAGCCGGGGGACAGGGGGCACGGGGGGCAATCAGCCCCAGCATTTT. This encodes CASSRGTGGTGGNQPQHF.

V usage is TRBV7-9 and J usage is TRBJ2-1; D possibly corresponds to TRBD2 (7 bases). Trimming left V 7 bases short and J 5 bases short, with 12 bases between. CDR1 and CDR2 (germline): SEHNR, FQNEAQ (reference sequence). This CDR3 spans 13 amino acids. Here the CDR3 DNA reads TGTGCCAGCATCGGGGGGCCACACAATGAGCAGTTCTTC. Amino acids: CASIGGPHNEQFF. Drawing the rest from reference TRBV7-9 and TRBJ2-1, the complete variable domain is DTGVSQNPRHKITKRGQNVTFRCDPISEHNRLYWYRQTLGQGPEFLTYFQNEAQLEKSRLLSDRFSAERPKGSFSTLEIQRTEQGDSAMYLCASIGGPHNEQFFGPGTRLTVL.

This clonotype has just a few counts. The chain couples TRBV5-5 to TRBJ2-1; D perhaps matches TRBD2 (5 bases). The CDR3 runs to 15 residues. The germline gives CDR1 SGHKS, CDR2 YYEKEE (reference sequence). V dropped 1 base and J dropped 2 bases, with 10 bases sitting between them. The CDR3 sequence: CASSLTDFPYNEQFF. CDR3 sequence (DNA): TGTGCCAGCAGCTTGACGGACTTTCCCTACAATGAGCAGTTCTTC.

V is TRBV7-8 and J is TRBJ2-1; a weak D match, TRBD1 (5 bases). The CDR3 runs to 16 residues. V gave up 1 base and J gave up 3 bases, with 13 bases separating them. Germline-derived CDR1 and CDR2 are SGHVS and FQNEAQ. In nucleotides, the CDR3 is TGTGCCAGCAGCTTAGAAGGCCTAGGGGTCTACAATGAGCAGTTCTTC. Protein product: CASSLEGLGVYNEQFF.

This clonotype has just one count. This rearrangement joins TRBV7-6 to TRBJ1-1; possible D gene TRBD1, 5 bases. The ends were cut back, 2 bases at V and 3 bases at J, with 16 bases in the middle. Per germline, CDR1 SGHVS and CDR2 FNYEAQ. The CDR3 spans 16 residues. The CDR3 is CASSLSGGAGYTEAFF. In nucleotides, the CDR3 is TGTGCCAGCAGCTTATCCGGAGGGGCAGGGTACACTGAAGCTTTCTTT. The whole variable domain, remainder taken from reference TRBV7-6 and TRBJ1-1, is GAGVSQSPRYKVTKRGQDVALRCDPISGHVSLYWYRQALGQGPEFLTYFNYEAQQDKSGLPNDRFSAERPEGSISTLTIQRTEQRDSAMYRCASSLSGGAGYTEAFFGQGTRLTVV.

The chain employs TRBV12-3 or TRBV12-4 and TRBJ2-1, with TRBD2 matching 8 bases. Trimming cost V 4 bases and J 5 bases; bases outside gene matches: 7. This CDR3 contains 15 residues. The CDR3 nucleotides read TGTGCCAGCAGTTCGGCGGGGGGCGTTAACAATGAGCAGTTCTTC. Translated, it gives CASSSAGGVNNEQFF.

In its sample, this clonotype was seen a few times. This chain connects TRBV5-4 to TRBJ1-6; 9 bases agree with TRBD1. CDR3 length: 14 residues. The V segment lost 5 bases and the J segment 7 bases; nucleotides outside the gene matches: 4. Germline V gene sequence: CDR1 SGHNT, CDR2 YYREEE (reference sequence). The CDR3 coding sequence is TGTGCCAGCAGGGGACAGGGTGGAAATTCACCCCTCCACTTT. This translates into CASRGQGGNSPLHF.

The rearrangement links TRBV6-5 to TRBJ1-4, with 10 bases identical to TRBD1. V trimming: 6 bases; J trimming: 8 bases; junction bases outside the gene matches: 3. This CDR3 has 13 amino acids. The V gene's germline CDR1 is MNHEY and CDR2 SVGAGI. In DNA, the CDR3 is TGTGCCAGCAGAGGGACAGGGGTGGAAAAACTGTTTTTT. The encoded protein is CASRGTGVEKLFF.

Only a few counts were recorded for this clonotype. The chain is built from TRBV6-2 or TRBV6-3 and TRBJ2-7, with D unclear. The length of the CDR3 is 16 residues. V was cut by 0 bases and J by 3 bases, with 15 bases left in between. Germline V gives CDR1 MNHEY, CDR2 SVGEGT. The DNA for the CDR3 is TGTGCCAGCAGTTACTCTACTCTTGACACCCACTACGAGCAGTACGTC. Translated, it gives CASSYSTLDTHYEQYV.

Only a few counts were recorded for this clonotype. The chain is built from TRBV6-6 and TRBJ2-7; TRBD1 is a possible D gene (5 bases). V was trimmed by 10 bases and J by 0 bases, leaving 13 bases between them. CDR3 length: 13 residues. Germline V gene sequence: CDR1 MNHNY, CDR2 SVGAGI (reference sequence). The DNA of the CDR3 is TGTGCCACCCACACAGGCAGCTCCTACGAGCAGTACTTC. Residues: CATHTGSSYEQYF.

This clonotype was found once. The gene calls are TRBV27 and TRBJ2-1, with D tentatively TRBD2 (5 bases). This CDR3 is 16 amino acids long. Trimming stripped 1 base from V and 2 bases from J, with 12 bases between. Germline V gene data show CDR1 as MNHEY and CDR2 as SMNVEV (reference sequence). The CDR3 sequence is CASSLYAGPPYNEQFF. CDR3 bases: TGTGCCAGCAGTTTATATGCGGGTCCCCCCTACAATGAGCAGTTCTTC.

The chain has TRBV20-1 and TRBJ1-2, with 9 bases that match TRBD1. This CDR3 is built from 14 residues. CDR1 and CDR2 from the germline V gene are DFQATT and SNEGSKA (reference sequence). The V and J ends lost 0 bases and 4 bases, in that order; junction bases with no gene match: 3. Here the CDR3 DNA reads TGCAGTGCTAGAGAACAGGGGGCTATCTATGGCTACACCTTC. This encodes CSAREQGAIYGYTF.

This clonotype has more than one count but fewer than ten. The chain has TRBV6-1 and TRBJ1-6; D remains unclear. CDR1 is MNHNS, CDR2 SASEGT, per germline. This CDR3 spans 14 amino acids. V was shortened by 8 bases and J by 0 bases, with 8 bases between the two germline ends. CDR3 DNA sequence: TGTGCCAGCTTCGGGAGCTCCTATAATTCACCCCTCCACTTT. This translates into CASFGSSYNSPLHF.

Comment on this clonotype: One junction end disagrees with the germline gene, perhaps due to a read error. V is TRBV7-9 and J is TRBJ1-6; 10 nucleotides align to TRBD1. In germline, CDR1 is SEHNR, CDR2 FQNEAQ (reference sequence). This CDR3 region has 15 residues. In nucleotides, the CDR3 is TGTGTCAGCACCCCCTCCCGGGACAGGGGTTCACCCCTCCACTTT. Its protein product is CVSTPSRDRGSPLHF.

V gene TRBV27 combines with J gene TRBJ2-5, with a possible D match to TRBD2 (5 bases). Germline V gene sequence: CDR1 MNHEY, CDR2 SMNVEV (reference sequence). Trimming shortened V by 0 bases and J by 0 bases, and 14 bases separated the two germline ends. The CDR3 is made up of 17 amino acids. As DNA, the CDR3 is TGTGCCAGCAGTTTATCGACCCCCACGGGGTACCAAGAGACCCAGTACTTC. Amino acid sequence: CASSLSTPTGYQETQYF.

In this sample, this clonotype turned up a few times. The V gene is TRBV5-1, the J gene TRBJ2-3; weak D call: TRBD1 (7 bases). The CDR3 loop spans 17 amino acids. The ends were cut back, 4 bases at V and 2 bases at J, with 20 bases in the middle. CDR1 is SGHRS, CDR2 YFSETQ, per germline. The CDR3 coding sequence is TGCGCCAGCAGCGCTGGAGGGGACAGAAGCTACACAGATACGCAGTATTTT. The encoded protein is CASSAGGDRSYTDTQYF.

This clonotype showed up just a few times. The chain couples TRBV6-1 to TRBJ2-3; no clear D. The length of the CDR3 is 13 residues. V lost 2 bases, J lost 2 bases, and 5 bases lay in between. Germline lookup yields CDR1 MNHNS and CDR2 SASEGT. CDR3 DNA sequence: TGTGCCAGCAGTGAATGGGTCACAGATACGCAGTATTTT. Translation: CASSEWVTDTQYF.